The 19 T cell receptor beta chains given below trace back to one sample, sequenced in a study of blood T cell repertoires in COVID-19 (dated by TCRdb to 2018 to 2021). The library relied on the immunoSEQ multiplex PCR assay. The immuneACCESS repertoire file appears here via TCRdb, limited to in-frame rearrangements. These files lack a portion of the clones; in checked studies, under half of the deficit traces to unresolved V genes, and the cause of the others is not known. The sample has about 47,000 clones on record, roughly 83% of them singletons. The ten largest account for 2.5% of the sample. Sequencing was carried out using peripheral blood. These receptors all stem from a man aged 50 to 60 with acute or convalescent COVID-19.

CDR3 sequence reads: CASSRQNEQFF. The DNA for the CDR3 is TGTGCCAGCAGCCGACAAAATGAGCAGTTCTTC. The V gene is TRBV5-5, the J gene TRBJ2-1; D gene uncertain. Deletions cut 4 bases from V and 7 bases from J, with 6 bases between. Germline V lookup: CDR1 SGHKS, CDR2 YYEKEE (reference sequence). The CDR3 runs 11 residues.

The V gene is TRBV18, the J gene TRBJ1-4; 10 bases match TRBD1. There are 17 residues in the CDR3. Germline loops: CDR1 KGHSH, CDR2 LQKENI. After removal of 0 bases from V and 8 bases from J, the junction contained 9 bases not matched to a gene. CDR3 DNA sequence: TGTGCCAGCTCACCACCGGACAGGGGGATACGAGGGGAAAAACTGTTTTTT. It encodes CASSPPDRGIRGEKLFF.

The CDR3 sequence is CASLERGIGEQFF. CDR3 DNA: TGCGCCAGCTTGGAGAGGGGGATCGGTGAGCAGTTCTTC. This chain connects TRBV10-2 to TRBJ2-1, with a weak D call TRBD1 (6 bases). Germline CDR1 is WSHSY and CDR2 is SAAADI. This CDR3 has 13 residues. The V gene lost 8 bases and the J gene lost 9 bases, with 17 bases spanning the gap.

This clone was detected only once. This chain uses TRBV6-1 with TRBJ2-7, with D perhaps matching TRBD1 (6 bases). Germline CDR1 and CDR2: MNHNS and SASEGT. This CDR3 contains 14 residues. V gave up 2 bases and J gave up 7 bases, with 15 bases separating them. The CDR3 nucleotides are TGTGCCAGCAGTGAACCCGGCAGGGGCCGTGAGCAGTACTTC. Its protein is CASSEPGRGREQYF.

The chain joins TRBV19 to TRBJ1-1; 8 nucleotides line up with TRBD1. There are 14 residues in the CDR3. The V gene's germline CDR1 is LNHDA and CDR2 SQIVND (reference sequence). With 5 bases clipped from V and 4 bases from J, the junction kept 6 bases outside the gene matches. The CDR3 loop reads CASSPDREVTEAFF. Here the CDR3 DNA reads TGTGCCAGTAGTCCGGACAGGGAGGTCACTGAAGCTTTCTTT.

The chain employs TRBV6-6 and TRBJ2-7; tentatively, D is TRBD1 (6 bases). Germline V gene lookup returns CDR1 MNHNY and CDR2 SVGAGI (reference sequence). V lost 7 bases, J lost 6 bases, and 43 bases lay in between. This CDR3 spans 22 amino acids. For the CDR3, the DNA is TGTGCCAGCACCTACCTACTCGGTACCCCCGTTCGAGCCACAGGGTACTTTTCCGAGCAGTACTTC. Protein: CASTYLLGTPVRATGYFSEQYF.

This clone showed up just once. The V gene is TRBV27, the J gene TRBJ2-5, with TRBD2 identical over 12 bases. The V segment lost 6 bases and the J segment 4 bases; nucleotides outside the gene matches: 6. Germline V lookup: CDR1 MNHEY, CDR2 SMNVEV (reference sequence). The CDR3 has 15 amino acids. CDR3: CASRLLAGGLETQYF. CDR3 in DNA: TGTGCCAGCAGGTTACTAGCGGGAGGACTAGAGACCCAGTACTTC.

The V and J genes are TRBV11-2 and TRBJ2-2; 7 bases are a match to TRBD2. This CDR3 has 16 residues. The ends lost 2 bases at V and 7 bases at J; junction bases unmatched: 10. Germline CDR1 and CDR2: SGHAT and FQNNGV. The CDR3 DNA sequence: TGTGCCAGCAGCTTAAACCCCGCGGGAGTGATCGGGGAGCTGTTTTTT. This sequence encodes CASSLNPAGVIGELFF.

This chain uses TRBV7-8 with TRBJ1-5; D is unresolved. Trimming took 5 bases from V and 5 from J, leaving 7 bases between them. This CDR3 has 12 amino acids. The germline gives CDR1 SGHVS, CDR2 FQNEAQ. The CDR3 DNA sequence: TGTGCCAGCAGCCCGGTGGATCAGCCCCAGCATTTT. This encodes CASSPVDQPQHF.

The V and J genes are TRBV12-2 and TRBJ2-7; the D call of TRBD1 is as the table states it, not checked on the DNA. TRBV12-2 constitutes a pseudogene. The CDR3 length is 19 residues. CDR3 in amino acids: CASRLPGQGVIQSSYEQYF. The CDR3 DNA is TGTGCAAGTCGCTTACCTGGACAGGGAGTTATACAAAGCTCCTACGAGCAGTACTTC.

The gene calls are TRBV27 and TRBJ1-5, with D possibly matching TRBD1 (5 bases). V was cut by 2 bases and J by 1 base, with 6 bases left in between. The CDR3 totals 14 residues. CDR1 is MNHEY and CDR2 is SMNVEV in the germline V gene (reference sequence). CDR3 sequence (DNA): TGTGCCAGCAGTTTACAGGGAAGCAATCAGCCCCAGCATTTT. Translation: CASSLQGSNQPQHF.

The chain is built from TRBV21-1 and TRBJ2-7; TRBD1 reflects the table's D call only, with no check against the DNA. TRBV21-1 is noted as a pseudogene. This CDR3 has 21 residues. The DNA for the CDR3 is TGTGCCAGCAGCAAAGAGTTCTGGGAGGGACAGGGGCCACGGCGTGTATTCGAGCAGTACTTC. Its translation: CASSKEFWEGQGPRRVFEQYF.

The CDR3 sequence is CASGHRMDSPLHF. As DNA, the CDR3 is TGTGCCAGTGGGCACAGGATGGATTCACCCCTCCACTTT. The rearrangement uses TRBV19 and TRBJ1-6; perhaps TRBD1 as D (5 bases). V was pared by 8 bases and J by 8 bases, with 13 bases between. This CDR3 comprises 13 residues. From germline, CDR1 is LNHDA and CDR2 SQIVND (reference sequence).

The chain has TRBV4-1 and TRBJ1-5; D is undetermined. The V and J ends lost 5 bases and 7 bases respectively, with 18 bases between them. Per germline, CDR1 MGHRA and CDR2 YSYEKL. The CDR3 is 15 residues long. CDR3 amino acids: CASSYGMGFRQPQHF. For the CDR3, the DNA is TGCGCCAGCAGCTACGGGATGGGGTTTCGGCAGCCCCAGCATTTT.

V gene TRBV25-1 combines with J gene TRBJ2-1; 10 nucleotides align to TRBD1. This CDR3 region has 13 residues. Per germline, CDR1 MGHDK and CDR2 SYGVNS. J was trimmed by 9 bases and V by 4 bases; bases with no gene match: 3. CDR3 sequence: CASSGQGAGEQFF. DNA for the CDR3: TGTGCCAGCAGTGGACAGGGGGCAGGTGAGCAGTTCTTC.

In this sample, this clone is medium-sized (0.01 to 0.1%). The chain couples TRBV19 to TRBJ2-1; TRBD2 is a possible D gene (5 bases). The CDR3 sequence is 15 residues long. CDR1 is LNHDA, CDR2 SQIVND, per germline (reference sequence). Trimming took off 1 base at V and 0 bases at J, with 7 bases between the two ends. CDR3 sequence reads: CASSIGTRSYNEQFF. As DNA, the CDR3 is TGTGCCAGTAGTATAGGGACTCGCTCCTACAATGAGCAGTTCTTC.

V and J are TRBV18 and TRBJ2-1, with a tentative D call TRBD2 (5 bases). The CDR3 is made up of 16 amino acids. The ends were cut back, 3 bases at V and 0 bases at J, with 12 bases in the middle. Germline V gives CDR1 KGHSH, CDR2 LQKENI. The chain's CDR3 is CASSPAGEGSYNEQFF. The CDR3 nucleotides are TGTGCCAGCTCACCGGCAGGTGAGGGCTCCTACAATGAGCAGTTCTTC.

This clone has only a few counts. The rearrangement uses TRBV6-5 and TRBJ2-7; 7 nucleotides line up with TRBD1. The CDR3 is 14 residues long. Trimming cost V 6 bases and J 1 base; bases outside gene matches: 6. Germline CDR1 is MNHEY and CDR2 is SVGAGI. The chain's CDR3 is CASRVGQASYEQYF. The CDR3 DNA reads as TGTGCCAGCAGGGTTGGACAGGCGTCCTACGAGCAGTACTTC.

J is TRBJ1-6 and V is TRBV13; TRBD1 is a possible D gene (6 bases). CDR3 size: 14 residues. Germline CDR1 and CDR2: PRHDT and FYEKMQ (reference sequence). The ends were cut back, 5 bases at V and 9 bases at J, with 14 bases in the middle. CDR3 coding DNA: TGTGCCAGCAGCCTTCGGACAGTGGGTTCACCCCTCCACTTT. Translated: CASSLRTVGSPLHF.